This note documents a single T cell receptor (beta chain) sequence. The V and J ends lost 1 base and 7 bases respectively, with 11 bases between them. The germline gives CDR1 MDHEN, CDR2 SYDVKM. There are 14 residues in the CDR3. Noted treatment: randomized to nivolumab then ipilimumab (arm A) or the reverse (arm B). Patients had received no earlier DNA-damaging chemotherapy. PBMC sorting kept live CD3+CD8+ cells without CD19 or CD56. This entry is derived from a study of sequential checkpoint blockade in melanoma. Overall study context: Randomization was 1:1 between first-line nivolumab→ipilimumab and ipilimumab→nivolumab. Maintenance nivolumab came after either treatment sequence.

The repertoire was sequenced with immunoSEQ multiplex PCR; TCRdb's copy has only in-frame clones and lacks some. The sample shows roughly 17,000 clones, about 70% of them seen only once. This sequence was found in a human donor with melanoma. The rearrangement uses TRBV28 and TRBJ1-5; a possible D gene is TRBD1 (5 bases). The specimen comprised CD8+ T cells sorted from blood (inferred from file names), sampled from a patient given nivolumab and ipilimumab in sequence. The CDR3, as DNA: TGTGCCAGCAGTTTATATGGGGAGGGGCAGCCCCAGCATTTT. This translates into CASSLYGEGQPQHF.